The sample holds one count of the clone carrying this T cell receptor (beta chain). Sequencing was performed with immunoSEQ multiplex PCR; in TCRdb, only in-frame clones are kept and a portion is missing. In the table there are some 170,000 clones, about 80% of which are singletons. This record comes from a study of blood T cell repertoires in COVID-19. Germline values: CDR1 GTSNPN, CDR2 SVGIG (reference sequence). This CDR3 has 15 residues. Trimming pared 1 base from V and 0 bases from J, leaving 10 bases between. The material sequenced was peripheral blood. J is TRBJ1-5 and V is TRBV30; unclear D gene. This receptor was identified in a woman between 65 and 79 years old with acute or convalescent COVID-19. The CDR3 is CAWSESGGSNQPQHF. DNA for the CDR3: TGTGCCTGGAGTGAGAGTGGAGGTAGCAATCAGCCCCAGCATTTT.